What follows is one T cell receptor beta chain and its context. Its antigen is not known. Sequencing ends 3 residues short of the CDR3 end; the germline J gene provides the rest. The CDR3 runs to 15 residues. Deletions cut 2 bases from V and 4 bases from J, with 14 bases between. The germline gives CDR1 GTSNPN, CDR2 SVGIG (reference sequence). The data originate from a study of T cells in women clearing cervical HPV infection. Study at large: Cases: HPV16-related CIN3 or worse on histology, 2 invasive cancers. Case blood drawn at lesion detection; control blood after infection cleared.

Generated by immunoSEQ multiplex PCR, the TCRdb table keeps only in-frame clones and is missing some. Its table records about 20,000 clones. General observations from the study: Controls had more TRBV6-7 (about 0.15%) than cases (approximately 0.11%).

Sample: blood buffy coat. The rearrangement links TRBV30 to TRBJ2-2, with TRBD2 as a possible D gene (6 bases). The sequence was obtained from a woman aged 18 to 75 with a cervical HPV16 infection that either progressed to CIN3+ or cleared (not recorded which). The CDR3 is CAWSPTGGGTGELFF. The covered CDR3 bases are TGTGCCTGGAGTCCTACCGGGGGTGGCACCGGGGAG.